This T cell receptor beta chain was recovered during a study of neurological immune-mediated disorders. The study's findings and limits: Falling below healthy controls, multiple sclerosis showed the least TCR clonal expansion, while HTLV-1-associated myelopathy showed the most. No sharing of CDR3 amino acid sequences was observed among expanded clones across subjects, suggesting private repertoires in all groups.

This clonotype occurred many times. Its antigen is currently unknown. Synthesis of cDNA was performed by 5'RACE using 10-nucleotide random UMIs. TCRdb reprocessed the 5' RACE reads with MiXCR, giving one entry per CDR3 protein. The sample shows roughly 34,000 distinct CDR3 sequences, approximately 4.3% of them seen only once. For the unsorted libraries, 2 million PBMCs stored at -80 C served as input. The source of this sequence is a man younger than 35 in good health. Sequencing input: PBMCs.

CDR3 sequence reads: CASSQKTGGGQFF. CDR3 DNA sequence: TGTGCCAGCAGCCAGAAAACAGGGGGCGGCCAGTTCTTC. V usage is TRBV14 and J usage is TRBJ2-1; 9 bases are shared with TRBD1. Germline V CDR1 and CDR2: SGHDN, FVKESK. CDR3 length: 13 residues. With 3 bases clipped from V and 13 bases from J, the junction kept 7 bases outside the gene matches. The full variable domain, rest sourced from reference TRBV14 and TRBJ2-1, is EAGVTQFPSHSVIEKGQTVTLRCDPISGHDNLYWYRRVMGKEIKFLLHFVKESKQDESGMPNNRFLAERTGGTYSTLKVQPAELEDSGVYFCASSQKTGGGQFFGPGTRLTVL.